Shown below are 21 T cell receptor beta chains from a single sample sequenced in a study of T-cell memory formation after mild COVID-19. TCRdb re-derived calls from the 5' RACE reads in MiXCR, one entry per CDR3 protein. The sample holds a few hundred thousand distinct CDR3 sequences, around 21% seen once. The sequenced sample was PBMCs or a T cell subset sorted from them (not recorded which). The receptors stem from an adult woman who had mild COVID-19 (a few samples of this study predate the infection). Cell type and time point are not known.

The chain employs TRBV12-3 or TRBV12-4 and TRBJ2-3; the match to TRBD2 covers 11 bases. The CDR3 totals 18 residues. V shed 5 bases and J 0 bases; nucleotides not matched to a gene: 10. This chain's CDR3 is CASSRHRLAGGSTDTQYF. CDR3 nucleotide sequence: TGTGCCAGCAGTCGCCATCGTTTAGCGGGAGGGAGCACAGATACGCAGTATTTT.

The chain has TRBV5-1 and TRBJ2-2, with D perhaps being TRBD1 or TRBD2 (6 bases each). V was shortened by 1 base and J by 4 bases, with 17 bases between the two germline ends. CDR3 length: 17 amino acids. CDR1 is SGHRS and CDR2 is YFSETQ in the germline V gene. CDR3 region: CASSLFSQQGGTGELFF. DNA for the CDR3: TGCGCCAGCAGCTTGTTCAGCCAACAGGGAGGCACCGGGGAGCTGTTTTTT.

V usage is TRBV7-9 and J usage is TRBJ1-1; maybe TRBD1 (6 bases). This CDR3 has 16 residues. Deletions cut 1 base from V and 5 bases from J, with 17 bases between. In germline, CDR1 is SEHNR, CDR2 FQNEAQ (reference sequence). CDR3 region: CASSLVRQVLGTEAFF. CDR3 sequence (DNA): TGTGCCAGCAGCTTAGTCCGACAGGTTTTGGGGACTGAAGCTTTCTTT.

The chain combines TRBV4-2 with TRBJ2-1; TRBD2 matches 8 bases. The CDR3 spans 16 residues. The V gene end was trimmed by 1 base and the J gene end by 6 bases; junction bases not matched to a gene: 8. Germline values: CDR1 LGHNA, CDR2 YNFKEQ. The CDR3 region has the DNA TGTGCCAGCAGCCAAGCGGGACTAGGTGGGGTCAATGAGCAGTTCTTC. This sequence encodes CASSQAGLGGVNEQFF.

V and J are TRBV6-1 and TRBJ2-3; 7 nucleotides line up with TRBD1. The CDR3 length is 17 residues. Germline loops: CDR1 MNHNS, CDR2 SASEGT. V lost 2 bases and J lost 2; bases outside the gene matches: 10. The CDR3 DNA reads as TGTGCCAGCAGTGAATTCGGAAGGACAGGATTCACAGATACGCAGTATTTT. Encoded protein: CASSEFGRTGFTDTQYF.

The rearrangement uses TRBV18 and TRBJ2-5; D not resolved. CDR3 size: 13 residues. The V gene's germline CDR1 is KGHSH and CDR2 LQKENI. V was trimmed by 3 bases and J by 4 bases, leaving 9 bases between them. CDR3 amino acids: CASSPERLETQYF. CDR3 coding DNA: TGTGCCAGCTCACCCGAGAGATTAGAGACCCAGTACTTC.

V is TRBV9 and J is TRBJ2-1; 10 nucleotides line up with TRBD2. After removal of 3 bases from V and 4 bases from J, the junction contained 7 bases not matched to a gene. Germline V gives CDR1 SGDLS, CDR2 YYNGEE. CDR3 length: 16 amino acids. The CDR3 coding sequence is TGTGCCAGCAGCGCCAGCGGGGGGGCCCCTTACAATGAGCAGTTCTTC. It translates to CASSASGGAPYNEQFF.

The rearrangement joins TRBV7-9 to TRBJ2-2; D gene ambiguous. V was pared by 6 bases and J by 7 bases, with 9 bases between. The CDR3 has 12 residues. Germline CDR1 SEHNR, CDR2 FQNEAQ (reference sequence). The CDR3: CASSNGYGELFF. The CDR3 DNA reads TGTGCCAGCAGTAATGGCTACGGGGAGCTGTTTTTT.

This sequence joins TRBV9 and TRBJ2-1; a possible D gene is TRBD2 (6 bases). V was trimmed by 0 bases and J by 4 bases, leaving 11 bases between them. The length of the CDR3 is 15 residues. Germline CDR1 is SGDLS and CDR2 is YYNGEE. Written as DNA, the CDR3 is TGTGCCAGCAGCGTAGCGGGGGAGGCTTACAATGAGCAGTTCTTC. It translates to CASSVAGEAYNEQFF.

This clonotype was detected ten times or more. Here the CDR3 DNA reads TGTGCCAGCAGGCCCAGACTAGCGGGGGTTACCTACAATGAGCAGTTCTTC. It encodes CASRPRLAGVTYNEQFF. The V gene is TRBV12-3 or TRBV12-4, the J gene TRBJ2-1; 12 nucleotides line up with TRBD2. The CDR3 runs to 17 residues. The junction had 8 bases not matched to a gene; V was cut back by 6 bases and J by 2 bases.

The V gene is TRBV12-3 or TRBV12-4, the J gene TRBJ2-4, with 9 bases lining up with TRBD1. V dropped 5 bases and J dropped 3; count of bases not matched to a gene: 8. The CDR3 runs 16 residues. The CDR3: CASSLRDRVLKNIQYF. In DNA form, the CDR3 reads TGTGCCAGCAGTCTTCGGGACAGGGTCCTCAAAAACATTCAGTACTTC.

This clonotype was counted at least ten times. Here the CDR3 DNA reads TGCGCCAGCAGCCAGAGGGACAGCGATTGGACTGAAGCTTTCTTT. It yields the protein CASSQRDSDWTEAFF. This rearrangement joins TRBV4-1 to TRBJ1-1, with 7 nucleotides matching TRBD1. After removal of 3 bases from V and 5 bases from J, the junction contained 9 bases not matched to a gene. The V gene's germline CDR1 is MGHRA and CDR2 YSYEKL. CDR3 size: 15 residues.

The chain combines TRBV24-1 with TRBJ1-2; D call uncertain. In germline, CDR1 is KGHDR, CDR2 SFDVKD. Trimming removed 1 base at V and 6 bases at J, with 5 bases between. The CDR3 loop spans 12 amino acids. The CDR3 protein is CATSDLSNGYTF. CDR3 bases: TGTGCCACCAGTGATTTAAGCAATGGCTACACCTTC.

This clonotype was observed once. V and J are TRBV5-1 and TRBJ1-1; D unclear. V lost 2 bases to trimming and J lost 5 bases, with 13 bases between them. There are 14 residues in the CDR3. Germline CDR1 is SGHRS and CDR2 is YFSETQ. The CDR3 is CASSLPGSGTEAFF. The CDR3 bases are TGCGCCAGCAGCTTACCAGGATCGGGGACTGAAGCTTTCTTT.

This clonotype was recorded once. The V call is TRBV2, the J call TRBJ2-7; TRBD1 matches 7 bases. This CDR3 contains 15 residues. Germline lookup yields CDR1 SNHLY and CDR2 FYNNEI. The V and J ends lost 8 bases and 3 bases, in that order; junction bases with no gene match: 13. CDR3 protein: CASLPLDRARYEQYF. The CDR3 DNA reads as TGTGCCAGCCTCCCCCTCGACAGGGCCCGCTACGAGCAGTACTTC.

This rearrangement joins TRBV6-1 to TRBJ2-7, with D possibly being TRBD1 or TRBD2 (5 bases each). Germline V gives CDR1 MNHNS, CDR2 SASEGT. V dropped 4 bases and J dropped 5 bases, with 18 bases sitting between them. The CDR3 is 15 residues long. The CDR3: CASSGLEGTSHEQYF. CDR3 bases: TGTGCCAGCAGTGGCCTTGAGGGGACGAGCCACGAGCAGTACTTC.

This rearrangement joins TRBV20-1 to TRBJ1-1; 9 nucleotides agree with TRBD1. After removal of 3 bases from V and 6 bases from J, the junction contained 14 bases not matched to a gene. The germline CDR1 and CDR2 sequences are DFQATT and SNEGSKA (reference sequence). The CDR3 covers 16 residues. DNA for the CDR3: TGCAGTGCTAGTGATTTGCCCCGGGACAGGGAGGCTGAAGCTTTCTTT. Its protein product is CSASDLPRDREAEAFF.

This chain joins TRBV4-1 and TRBJ2-7; no definite D call. The CDR3 has 16 amino acids. V lost 3 bases, J lost 6 bases, and 21 bases lay in between. Germline V gives CDR1 MGHRA, CDR2 YSYEKL. CDR3 sequence: CASSHSLGTQGGEQYF. In DNA, the CDR3 is TGCGCCAGCAGCCATTCGCTAGGTACACAAGGTGGCGAGCAGTACTTC.

The chain joins TRBV20-1 to TRBJ2-5; D is undetermined. Germline-derived CDR1 and CDR2 are DFQATT and SNEGSKA (reference sequence). The V end was cut by 6 bases, the J end by 7 bases, with 9 bases between. The CDR3 length is 10 residues. CDR3 coding DNA: TGCAGTGCCCTACGGAGGACCCAGTACTTC. It translates to CSALRRTQYF.

The chain carries TRBV5-1 and TRBJ2-3; 8 nucleotides match TRBD2. CDR1 SGHRS and CDR2 YFSETQ come from the germline V gene. CDR3 length equals 16 residues. V shed 0 bases and J 6 bases; nucleotides not matched to a gene: 9. As DNA, the CDR3 is TGCGCCAGCAGCTTGGACGGCGGGGGGAAGGGGGATACGCAGTATTTT. Its protein is CASSLDGGGKGDTQYF. The full variable domain, with the rest looked up from reference TRBV5-1 and TRBJ2-3, is KAGVTQTPRYLIKTRGQQVTLSCSPISGHRSVSWYQQTPGQGLQFLFEYFSETQRNKGNFPGRFSGRQFSNSRSEMNVSTLELGDSALYLCASSLDGGGKGDTQYFGPGTRLTVL.

This clonotype appeared a few times. V usage is TRBV15 and J usage is TRBJ1-1; D unresolved. The CDR3 sequence is 12 residues long. The germline V and J ends were trimmed by 8 bases and 6 bases, with 13 bases remaining between them. Germline CDR1 reads LNHNV; CDR2 reads YYDKDF (reference sequence). DNA of the CDR3: TGTGCCACCCAGACACCGGGATCTGAAGCTTTCTTT. Protein product: CATQTPGSEAFF.